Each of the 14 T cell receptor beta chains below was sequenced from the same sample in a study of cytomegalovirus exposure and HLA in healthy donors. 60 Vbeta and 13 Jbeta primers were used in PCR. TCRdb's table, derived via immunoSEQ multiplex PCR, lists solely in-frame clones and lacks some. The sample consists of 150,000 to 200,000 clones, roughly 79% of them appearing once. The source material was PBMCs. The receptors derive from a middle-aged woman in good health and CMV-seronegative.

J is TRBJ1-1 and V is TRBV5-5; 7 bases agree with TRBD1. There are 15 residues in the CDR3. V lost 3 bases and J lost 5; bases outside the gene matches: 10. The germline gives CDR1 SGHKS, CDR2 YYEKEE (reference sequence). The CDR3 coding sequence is TGTGCCAGCAGCTCTCAAACAGGGGAATGGACTGAAGCTTTCTTT. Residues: CASSSQTGEWTEAFF.

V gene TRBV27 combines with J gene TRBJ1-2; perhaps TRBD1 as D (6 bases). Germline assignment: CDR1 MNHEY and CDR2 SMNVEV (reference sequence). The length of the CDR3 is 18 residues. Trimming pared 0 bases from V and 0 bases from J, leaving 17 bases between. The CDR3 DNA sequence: TGTGCCAGCAGTTTATCTGGGAGGGCAGGGGCCTCTAACTATGGCTACACCTTC. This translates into CASSLSGRAGASNYGYTF.

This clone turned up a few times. CDR3 nucleotides: TGTGCCAGCAGCACCCAAGAGAACTATGGCTACACCTTC. Encoded protein: CASSTQENYGYTF. The chain employs TRBV5-6 and TRBJ1-2; D remains ambiguous. Trimming stripped 4 bases from V and 2 bases from J, with 9 bases between. The CDR3 totals 13 residues. Looked up from germline, CDR1 is SGHDT and CDR2 is YYEEEE.

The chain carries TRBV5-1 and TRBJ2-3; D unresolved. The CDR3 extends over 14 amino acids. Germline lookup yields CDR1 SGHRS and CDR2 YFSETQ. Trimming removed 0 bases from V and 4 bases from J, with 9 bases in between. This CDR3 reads CASSLALEPDTQYF. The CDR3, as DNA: TGCGCCAGCAGCTTGGCCCTAGAACCAGATACGCAGTATTTT.

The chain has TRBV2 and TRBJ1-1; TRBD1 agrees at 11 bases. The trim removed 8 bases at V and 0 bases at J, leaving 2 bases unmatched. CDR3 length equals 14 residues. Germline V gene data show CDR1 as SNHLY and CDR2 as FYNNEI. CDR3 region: CASGQGAMNTEAFF. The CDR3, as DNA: TGTGCCAGCGGACAGGGGGCAATGAACACTGAAGCTTTCTTT.

CDR3 sequence reads: CAWGGGRDEKLFF. The CDR3 bases are TGTGCCTGGGGTGGGGGGCGAGATGAAAAACTGTTTTTT. This chain joins TRBV30 and TRBJ1-4, with a weak D call TRBD1 (6 bases). Trimming cost V 5 bases and J 6 bases, with 13 bases left between them. Per germline, CDR1 GTSNPN and CDR2 SVGIG (reference sequence). The CDR3 length is 13 residues.

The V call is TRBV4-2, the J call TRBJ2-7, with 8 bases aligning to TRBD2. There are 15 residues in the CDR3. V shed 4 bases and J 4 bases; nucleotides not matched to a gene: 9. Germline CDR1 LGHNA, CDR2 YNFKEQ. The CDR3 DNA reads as TGTGCCAGCAGCCCCGGCAGCGGGAGTAGGTACGAGCAGTACTTC. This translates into CASSPGSGSRYEQYF.

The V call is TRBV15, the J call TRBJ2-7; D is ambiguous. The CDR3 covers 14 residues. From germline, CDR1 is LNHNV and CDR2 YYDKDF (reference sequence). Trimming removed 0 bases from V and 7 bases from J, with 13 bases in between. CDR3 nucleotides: TGTGCCACCAGCAGAGATCGGGTCGCCCTGGAGCAGTACTTC. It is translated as CATSRDRVALEQYF.

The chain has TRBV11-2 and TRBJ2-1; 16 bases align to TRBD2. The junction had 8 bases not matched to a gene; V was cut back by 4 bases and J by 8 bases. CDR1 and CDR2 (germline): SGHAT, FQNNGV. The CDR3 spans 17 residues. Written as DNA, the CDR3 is TGTGCCAGCAGCTATGACTCGGGACTAGCGGGAGGGGATGAGCAGTTCTTC. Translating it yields CASSYDSGLAGGDEQFF.

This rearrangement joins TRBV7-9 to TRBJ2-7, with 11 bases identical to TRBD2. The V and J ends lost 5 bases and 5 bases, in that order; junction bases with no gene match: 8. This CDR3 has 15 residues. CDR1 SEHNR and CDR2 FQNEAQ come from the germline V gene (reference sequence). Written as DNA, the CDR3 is TGTGCCAGCAGCACGGGACTAGCGGAGGGCGACGAGCAGTACTTC. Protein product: CASSTGLAEGDEQYF.

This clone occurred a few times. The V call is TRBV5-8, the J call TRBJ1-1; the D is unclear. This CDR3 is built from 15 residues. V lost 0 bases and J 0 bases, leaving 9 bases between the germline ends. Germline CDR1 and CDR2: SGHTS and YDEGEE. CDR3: CASSLVAGMNTEAFF. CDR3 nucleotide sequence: TGTGCCAGCAGCTTGGTTGCGGGAATGAACACTGAAGCTTTCTTT.

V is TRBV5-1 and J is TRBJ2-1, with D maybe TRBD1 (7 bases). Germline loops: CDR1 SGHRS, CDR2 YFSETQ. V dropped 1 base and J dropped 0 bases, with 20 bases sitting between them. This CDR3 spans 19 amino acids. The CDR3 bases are TGCGCCAGCAGCTTGAAAACAGGGGAAGCGGGTGGCTCCTACAATGAGCAGTTCTTC. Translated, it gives CASSLKTGEAGGSYNEQFF.

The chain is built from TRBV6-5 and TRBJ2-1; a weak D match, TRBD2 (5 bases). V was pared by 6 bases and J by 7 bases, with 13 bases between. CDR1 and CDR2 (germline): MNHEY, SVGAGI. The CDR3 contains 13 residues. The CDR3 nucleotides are TGTGCCAGCAGCCGAAACAGAGGGAATGAGCAGTTCTTC. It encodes CASSRNRGNEQFF.

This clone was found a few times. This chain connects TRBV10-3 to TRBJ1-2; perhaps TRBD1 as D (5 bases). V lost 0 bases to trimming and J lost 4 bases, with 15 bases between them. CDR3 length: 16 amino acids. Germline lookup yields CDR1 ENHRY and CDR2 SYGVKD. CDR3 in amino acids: CAISESWGGEGYGYTF. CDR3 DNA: TGTGCCATCAGTGAGTCGTGGGGAGGGGAAGGCTATGGCTACACCTTC.